The following is a T cell receptor beta chain sequence with its context. Its target is unknown. Treatment specified: over 15 received Ad26.COV2.S at low or high dose, single or two shots; about 5 received placebo; per-sample allocation not given. Day 63 following the first vaccine or placebo injection was when the samples were taken. The germline V gene encodes CDR1 SGHRS and CDR2 YFSETQ. Trimming took off 0 bases at V and 7 bases at J, with 15 bases between the two ends. CDR3 length: 15 amino acids. Method: immunoSEQ multiplex PCR; TCRdb's copy keeps in-frame clones and lacks some. The sample comprises approximately 250,000 clones, around 88% of which are singletons, and 2.5% to 3.5% rests with the top ten. This sample is drawn from a study of Ad26.COV2.S vaccination and SARS-CoV-2 variants. Whole-study findings and limits: The analyses of TCR breadth and depth may have understated the size of total T cell responses.

The receptor's source is a person between 18 and 65 years old who received the Ad26.COV2.S COVID-19 vaccine or a placebo. The source material was peripheral blood, sampled in a trial of Ad26.COV2.S vaccine versus placebo. The chain employs TRBV5-1 and TRBJ2-3; possible D gene TRBD1, 5 bases. The CDR3 spells CASSLEGIAQNTQYF. CDR3 coding DNA: TGCGCCAGCAGCTTGGAGGGGATAGCCCAAAATACGCAGTATTTT.